What follows is one T cell receptor (beta chain) and its context. Clones were sequenced by immunoSEQ multiplex PCR, and TCRdb holds only the in-frame ones, with some missing. The data hold millions of clones, with over 85% observed a single time. The entry originates in a study of shared clonotypes between healthy human individuals. The V gene lost 4 bases and the J gene lost 7 bases, with 18 bases spanning the gap. CDR1 is SGHNT, CDR2 YYREEE, per germline (reference sequence). The CDR3 is 14 residues long. The clonotype was recovered from a man aged 18 to 35 in good health. The sample consisted of naive CD4+ T cells sorted from blood. Subset given: CD45RA+ positively selected. V and J are TRBV5-4 and TRBJ2-7; possibly TRBD1 for D (5 bases). As DNA, the CDR3 is TGTGCCAGCAGCCCAAGGCAGGGTGTCGGGGAGCAGTACTTC. It specifies CASSPRQGVGEQYF.